The rows below give T cell receptor beta chains drawn from one sample of a study of blood T cell repertoires in COVID-19. Repertoires were generated with immunoSEQ multiplex PCR, while TCRdb's copy carries only in-frame clones and drops some. The sample contains fewer than 200,000 clones, approximately 85% of which appear only once. Sequences were obtained from peripheral blood. The receptor source for this set is a man in his fifties or sixties who had recovered from COVID-19. The CDR3 runs from the conserved cysteine through the conserved F or W. A D gene is named only where the DNA matches it firmly. Clone size is not always given. Where it is, it says once, few, many or a class for expanded clones.

j_call	d_call	v_call	clone_size	cdr3_aa	cdr3_nt
TRBJ2-5	TRBD2	TRBV9	.	CASSVGLAGGQTQYF	TGTGCCAGCAGCGTAGGGCTAGCGGGGGGGCAGACCCAGTACTTC
TRBJ2-3	.	TRBV11-3	.	CASSSGTSTDTQYF	TGTGCCAGCAGCTCCGGGACTAGCACAGATACGCAGTATTTT
TRBJ2-1	TRBD2	TRBV29-1	.	CSAETSGSINEQFF	TGCAGCGCGGAAACTAGCGGGTCGATCAATGAGCAGTTCTTC
TRBJ2-1	.	TRBV30	.	CAWKSGSYNEQFF	TGTGCCTGGAAGTCGGGTTCCTACAATGAGCAGTTCTTC
TRBJ2-1	TRBD2	TRBV30	.	CAWSKGRGGLVYNEQFF	TGTGCCTGGAGTAAAGGGCGGGGGGGCCTGGTTTACAATGAGCAGTTCTTC
TRBJ2-3	.	TRBV12-1	few	CASSPPLYSTDTQYF	TGTGCCAGCAGCCCCCCCCTCTACAGCACAGATACGCAGTATTTT
TRBJ2-7	TRBD1	TRBV19	.	CASSKGQKTYEQYF	TGTGCCAGTAGTAAGGGACAGAAGACCTACGAGCAGTACTTC
TRBJ2-7	.	TRBV12-3/TRBV12-4	once	CASSQGHYEQYF	TGTGCCAGCAGTCAGGGCCACTACGAGCAGTACTTC
TRBJ2-2	TRBD2	TRBV5-6	.	CASSLLRGERDTGELFF	TGTGCCAGCAGCTTGCTCCGGGGGGAGAGGGACACCGGGGAGCTGTTTTTT
TRBJ1-1	TRBD1	TRBV29-1	few	CSYGQESTEAFF	TGCAGCTACGGACAGGAAAGCACTGAAGCTTTCTTT